This T cell receptor beta chain comes out of a study of T-cell reconstitution after alpha-beta-depleted transplantation in children. Germline CDR1 and CDR2: GTSNPN and SVGIG (reference sequence). CDR3 length equals 12 residues. Trimming cost V 4 bases and J 4 bases, with 10 bases left between them. A TCRbeta library incorporating unique molecular identifiers was prepared. TCRdb reprocessed the PCR reads via MiXCR and lists one record per CDR3 protein. Of about 540,000 distinct CDR3 sequences in the sample, about 18% were seen once. J is TRBJ1-1 and V is TRBV30; no clear D. The sequence was collected from a human donor who donated a stem cell graft to a child with acute lymphoblastic leukemia. Sequencing was performed on PBMCs from the stem cell graft donor, taken from the stem cell graft. CDR3 DNA: TGTGCCTGGATTTGGGGTAGCACTGAAGCTTTCTTT. Amino acid sequence: CAWIWGSTEAFF.